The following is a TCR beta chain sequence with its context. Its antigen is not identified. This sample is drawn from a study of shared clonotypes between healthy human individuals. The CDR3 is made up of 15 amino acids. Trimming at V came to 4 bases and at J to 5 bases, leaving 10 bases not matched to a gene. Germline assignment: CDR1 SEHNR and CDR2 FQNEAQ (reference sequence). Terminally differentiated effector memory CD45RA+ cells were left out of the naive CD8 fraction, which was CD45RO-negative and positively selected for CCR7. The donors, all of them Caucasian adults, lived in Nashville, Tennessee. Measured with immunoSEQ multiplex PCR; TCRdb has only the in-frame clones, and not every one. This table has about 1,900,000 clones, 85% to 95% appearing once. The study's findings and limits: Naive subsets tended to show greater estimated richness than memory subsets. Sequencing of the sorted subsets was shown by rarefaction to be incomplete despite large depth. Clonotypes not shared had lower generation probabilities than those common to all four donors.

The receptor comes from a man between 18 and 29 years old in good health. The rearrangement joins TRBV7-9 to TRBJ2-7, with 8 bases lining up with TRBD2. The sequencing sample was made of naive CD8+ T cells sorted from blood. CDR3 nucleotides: TGTGCCAGCAGCTCCACTAGCGGATCCGCCCACGAGCAGTACTTC. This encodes CASSSTSGSAHEQYF. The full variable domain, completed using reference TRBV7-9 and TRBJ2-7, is DTGVSQNPRHKITKRGQNVTFRCDPISEHNRLYWYRQTLGQGPEFLTYFQNEAQLEKSRLLSDRFSAERPKGSFSTLEIQRTEQGDSAMYLCASSSTSGSAHEQYFGPGTRLTVT.